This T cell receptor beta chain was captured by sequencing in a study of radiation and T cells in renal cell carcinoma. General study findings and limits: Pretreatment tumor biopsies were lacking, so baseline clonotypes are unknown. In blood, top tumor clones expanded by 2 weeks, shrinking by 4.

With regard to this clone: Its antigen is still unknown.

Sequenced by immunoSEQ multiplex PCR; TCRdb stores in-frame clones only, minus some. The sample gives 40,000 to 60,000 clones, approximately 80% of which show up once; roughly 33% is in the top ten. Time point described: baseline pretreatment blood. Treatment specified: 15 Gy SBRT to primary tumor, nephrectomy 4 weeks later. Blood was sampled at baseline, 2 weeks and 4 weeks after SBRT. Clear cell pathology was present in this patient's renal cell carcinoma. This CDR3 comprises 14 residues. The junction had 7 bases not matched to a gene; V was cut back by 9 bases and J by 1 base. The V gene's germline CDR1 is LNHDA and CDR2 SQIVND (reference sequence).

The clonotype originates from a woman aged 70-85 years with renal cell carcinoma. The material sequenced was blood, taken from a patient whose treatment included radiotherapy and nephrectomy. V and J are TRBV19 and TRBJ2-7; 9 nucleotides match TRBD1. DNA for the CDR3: TGTGCCAGCCGGGACAGGGCCACATCCTACGAGCAGTACTTC. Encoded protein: CASRDRATSYEQYF.